These 30 T cell receptor beta chains were sequenced from one sample in a study of siplizumab effects on memory and regulatory T cells. The method was immunoSEQ multiplex PCR; TCRdb's version includes in-frame clones alone and lacks a portion of them. The sample has fewer than 120,000 clones, 80% to 95% seen once. The sequencing input was CD4+ T cells sorted from blood. These receptors all stem from a human donor in good health.

The chain recombines TRBV7-8 with TRBJ1-1; no firm D call. This CDR3 contains 16 residues. The V end lost 1 base, the J end lost 3 bases, and 15 bases lay between the germline ends. Germline V gives CDR1 SGHVS, CDR2 FQNEAQ. CDR3 protein: CASSLGEGFWDTEAFF. In nucleotides, the CDR3 is TGTGCCAGCAGCTTAGGGGAGGGATTTTGGGACACTGAAGCTTTCTTT.

The V and J genes are TRBV4-1 and TRBJ1-3, with a possible D match to TRBD1 (6 bases). The length of the CDR3 is 14 residues. The germline V gene encodes CDR1 MGHRA and CDR2 YSYEKL. Trimming took off 4 bases at V and 10 bases at J, with 17 bases between the two ends. This chain's CDR3 is CASSRASGGSTIYF. The CDR3 bases are TGCGCCAGCAGCCGAGCTAGTGGGGGCAGTACCATATATTTT.

The V gene is TRBV19, the J gene TRBJ1-6; no reliable D call. This CDR3 is 16 amino acids long. The V end was cut by 5 bases, the J end by 9 bases, with 20 bases between. From germline, CDR1 is LNHDA and CDR2 SQIVND (reference sequence). CDR3 amino acids: CASSHGSRSSISPLHF. In nucleotides, the CDR3 is TGTGCCAGTAGTCACGGTTCCAGAAGTAGTATTTCACCCCTCCACTTT.

The V gene is TRBV19, the J gene TRBJ2-2; D is possibly TRBD1 (6 bases). This CDR3 has 15 residues. Per the germline V gene, CDR1 is LNHDA and CDR2 is SQIVND (reference sequence). The CDR3 sequence: CATTPGQGFAGELFF. The CDR3 nucleotides read TGTGCGACTACTCCGGGGCAGGGGTTCGCCGGGGAGCTGTTTTTT. Full variable domain (outside the CDR3, taken from reference TRBV19 and TRBJ2-2): DGGITQSPKYLFRKEGQNVTLSCEQNLNHDAMYWYRQDPGQGLRLIYYSQIVNDFQKGDIAEGYSVSREKKESFPLTVTSAQKNPTAFYLCATTPGQGFAGELFFGEGSRLTVL.

The genes are TRBV11-2 and TRBJ1-5, with D possibly being TRBD1 (6 bases). In germline, CDR1 is SGHAT, CDR2 FQNNGV. This CDR3 region has 15 residues. V was cut by 5 bases and J by 1 base, with 12 bases left in between. The CDR3 region has the DNA TGTGCCAGCAGCCGGATACAGGGCAGCAATCAGCCCCAGCATTTT. It codes for CASSRIQGSNQPQHF.

The chain links TRBV7-3 to TRBJ2-2; D gene ambiguous. CDR3 size: 13 residues. The V gene's germline CDR1 is SGHTA and CDR2 FQGTGA. V lost 3 bases to trimming and J lost 6 bases, with 8 bases between them. The CDR3 DNA reads TGTGCCAGCAGCTTCCTTTGGTCCGGGGAGCTGTTTTTT. Protein: CASSFLWSGELFF.

V and J are TRBV4-1 and TRBJ1-6, with D uncertain. In germline, CDR1 is MGHRA, CDR2 YSYEKL. The germline V and J ends were trimmed by 0 bases and 8 bases, with 14 bases remaining between them. The CDR3 extends over 16 amino acids. CDR3 residues: CASSQDTGRSYSPLHF. Here the CDR3 DNA reads TGCGCCAGCAGCCAAGACACCGGCAGGTCCTATTCACCCCTCCACTTT.

The CDR3 loop is CASSHGAEQYF. DNA of the CDR3: TGTGCCAGCAGCCACGGGGCCGAGCAGTACTTC. The chain uses TRBV6-5 and TRBJ2-7, with D perhaps being TRBD1 or TRBD2 (5 bases each). CDR1 MNHEY and CDR2 SVGAGI come from the germline V gene. Deletions cut 6 bases from V and 6 bases from J, with 9 bases between. The CDR3 spans 11 residues.

The CDR3 region is CASSPPMGGGQPQHF. The CDR3 nucleotides read TGTGCCAGCTCACCACCTATGGGGGGCGGACAGCCCCAGCATTTT. The chain uses TRBV18 and TRBJ1-5; the D gene is possibly TRBD1 (6 bases). This CDR3 contains 15 residues. With 0 bases removed from V and 7 bases from J, the gap between germline ends came to 13 bases. Germline CDR1 KGHSH, CDR2 LQKENI.

The chain has TRBV19 and TRBJ1-1, with D unclear. This CDR3 is 13 amino acids long. V was shortened by 3 bases and J by 8 bases, with 13 bases between the two germline ends. In germline, CDR1 is LNHDA, CDR2 SQIVND (reference sequence). In DNA form, the CDR3 reads TGTGCCAGTAGTATCTCTGACAAACGAGAAGCTTTCTTT. Protein: CASSISDKREAFF.

This chain joins TRBV7-3 and TRBJ2-3, with 13 bases that match TRBD2. Germline V CDR1 and CDR2: SGHTA, FQGTGA. The CDR3 is 19 residues long. With V trimmed by 3 bases and J by 6 bases, 15 bases remained unmatched. The CDR3 nucleotides are TGTGCCAGCAGCTTGATTGGGGGTGGACTAGCGGGAGTTTCGGATACGCAGTATTTT. Its protein product is CASSLIGGGLAGVSDTQYF.

V usage is TRBV6-6 and J usage is TRBJ1-4, with TRBD1 matching 8 bases. The CDR3 has 15 amino acids. Per germline, CDR1 MNHNY and CDR2 SVGAGI (reference sequence). J lost 8 bases, V lost 4 bases, and 9 bases had no gene match. The chain's CDR3 is CASSWDGQGGEKLFF. The DNA of the CDR3 is TGTGCCAGCAGTTGGGATGGACAGGGCGGAGAAAAACTGTTTTTT.

The V gene is TRBV5-1, the J gene TRBJ2-7; maybe TRBD2 (5 bases). V lost 4 bases and J lost 3, with 17 bases in between. The CDR3 length is 15 residues. The V gene's germline CDR1 is SGHRS and CDR2 YFSETQ. The CDR3 region is CASSLLGSGRYEQYF. The CDR3 DNA sequence: TGCGCCAGCAGCCTGCTAGGGAGCGGTCGCTACGAGCAGTACTTC.

A remark on this clone: The germline gene is not matched at one end of the junction; a read error may be the cause. This chain connects TRBV5-6 to TRBJ2-3, with no clear D. Germline-derived CDR1 and CDR2 are SGHDT and YYEEEE. This CDR3 contains 18 residues. The CDR3 DNA is TGTGCCAGCGGCTTGAATGTTAAGGTCCTCTATAGCACAGATACGCAGTATTTT. Its protein is CASGLNVKVLYSTDTQYF.

The chain couples TRBV20-1 to TRBJ2-1; no firm D call. CDR1 is DFQATT and CDR2 is SNEGSKA in the germline V gene (reference sequence). V dropped 0 bases and J dropped 10 bases, with 4 bases sitting between them. This CDR3 comprises 10 residues. The CDR3 is CSAREREQFF. The CDR3 nucleotides are TGCAGTGCTAGAGAGAGAGAGCAGTTCTTC.

The chain has TRBV6-1 and TRBJ2-2; maybe TRBD2 (5 bases). This CDR3 region has 13 residues. From germline, CDR1 is MNHNS and CDR2 SASEGT. Trimming removed 4 bases from V and 8 bases from J, with 11 bases in between. DNA for the CDR3: TGTGCCAGCAGTGGGCGCGGGTTAGGGGAGCTGTTTTTT. Amino acids: CASSGRGLGELFF.

The chain recombines TRBV5-1 with TRBJ2-7, with a possible D match to TRBD1 (5 bases). Germline assignment: CDR1 SGHRS and CDR2 YFSETQ. Trimming cost V 3 bases and J 6 bases, with 22 bases left between them. The CDR3 has 16 amino acids. CDR3 in DNA: TGCGCCAGCAGCTCATCCACAAGGGGTGGTCCTCTCGAGCAGTACTTC. It specifies CASSSSTRGGPLEQYF.

This clone was seen once. The chain joins TRBV10-3 to TRBJ1-3; no reliable D call. The V and J ends lost 5 bases and 0 bases respectively, with 14 bases between them. Germline CDR1 ENHRY, CDR2 SYGVKD. The CDR3 consists of 16 residues. In nucleotides, the CDR3 is TGTGCCATCAGTCAAGCGGGGTCCAACTCTGGAAACACCATATATTTT. This encodes CAISQAGSNSGNTIYF.

This clone was recorded only once. The CDR3 here is CAISGGRGRADTQYF. CDR3 DNA sequence: TGTGCCATCAGTGGGGGAAGGGGGCGCGCAGATACGCAGTATTTT. V usage is TRBV10-3 and J usage is TRBJ2-3, with 7 positions matching TRBD1. The CDR3 has 15 residues. Germline lookup yields CDR1 ENHRY and CDR2 SYGVKD. The V gene end was trimmed by 4 bases and the J gene end by 4 bases; junction bases not matched to a gene: 8.

The gene calls are TRBV30 and TRBJ2-3, with 7 positions matching TRBD1. The germline V gene encodes CDR1 GTSNPN and CDR2 SVGIG (reference sequence). V trimming: 1 base; J trimming: 6 bases; junction bases outside the gene matches: 4. This CDR3 has 13 amino acids. CDR3 in amino acids: CAWSAYRGDTQYF. In nucleotides, the CDR3 is TGTGCCTGGAGTGCATACAGGGGCGATACGCAGTATTTT. Filled out from reference TRBV30 and TRBJ2-3, the complete variable domain reads SQTIHQWPATLVQPVGSPLSLECTVEGTSNPNLYWYRQAAGRGLQLLFYSVGIGQISSEVPQNLSASRPQDRQFILSSKKLLLSDSGFYLCAWSAYRGDTQYFGPGTRLTVL.

CDR3 amino acids: CASSPHSLVTQETQYF. CDR3 DNA: TGTGCCAGCAGCCCGCACAGCCTAGTAACTCAAGAGACCCAGTACTTC. The gene calls are TRBV7-9 and TRBJ2-5; unclear D gene. This CDR3 region has 16 residues. The germline V gene encodes CDR1 SEHNR and CDR2 FQNEAQ (reference sequence). V was pared by 5 bases and J by 2 bases, with 18 bases between.

The V gene is TRBV5-1, the J gene TRBJ2-4, with 7 nucleotides matching TRBD2. In germline, CDR1 is SGHRS, CDR2 YFSETQ. J gave up 9 bases and V 0 bases, and 6 bases lay outside the gene matches. CDR3 length: 14 residues. Here the CDR3 reads CASSLGRDYSIQYF. DNA for the CDR3: TGCGCCAGCAGCTTGGGTCGGGACTATAGCATTCAGTACTTC.

This sequence joins TRBV5-1 and TRBJ2-1; 13 bases align to TRBD2. Germline CDR1 SGHRS, CDR2 YFSETQ. Trimming removed 6 bases from V and 7 bases from J; junction bases left unmatched: 7. The CDR3 consists of 15 residues. The CDR3 DNA follows: TGCGCCAGCATCTGGACTAGCGGGAGTATGAATGAGCAGTTCTTC. Its protein product is CASIWTSGSMNEQFF. The whole variable domain, filled in from reference TRBV5-1 and TRBJ2-1, reads KAGVTQTPRYLIKTRGQQVTLSCSPISGHRSVSWYQQTPGQGLQFLFEYFSETQRNKGNFPGRFSGRQFSNSRSEMNVSTLELGDSALYLCASIWTSGSMNEQFFGPGTRLTVL.

The chain joins TRBV19 to TRBJ1-2; TRBD1 agrees at 7 bases. The CDR3 has 13 residues. Germline CDR1 and CDR2: LNHDA and SQIVND (reference sequence). J gave up 8 bases and V 3 bases, and 6 bases lay outside the gene matches. In nucleotides, the CDR3 is TGTGCCAGTAGTATCCAGGGGGGGTTCGGCTACACCTTC. Protein sequence: CASSIQGGFGYTF.

This rearrangement joins TRBV5-4 to TRBJ2-5, with D uncertain. The germline gives CDR1 SGHNT, CDR2 YYREEE (reference sequence). V was pared by 2 bases and J by 6 bases, with 11 bases between. This CDR3 has 13 residues. In DNA, the CDR3 is TGTGCCAGCAGCTTTGAGGCCCGACAGACCCAGTACTTC. Its translation: CASSFEARQTQYF.

This clone was seen a handful of times. The rearrangement uses TRBV7-9 and TRBJ1-1; no reliable D call. The V gene's germline CDR1 is SEHNR and CDR2 FQNEAQ (reference sequence). CDR3 size: 15 residues. The V end was cut by 2 bases, the J end by 1 base, with 11 bases between. The CDR3 here is CASSLHPVPNTEAFF. CDR3 coding DNA: TGTGCCAGCAGCTTACATCCGGTACCGAACACTGAAGCTTTCTTT.

The chain carries TRBV5-6 and TRBJ2-7; perhaps D is TRBD1 or TRBD2 (6 bases each). This CDR3 region has 14 residues. Trimming cost V 5 bases and J 6 bases, with 18 bases left between them. Per germline, CDR1 SGHDT and CDR2 YYEEEE. CDR3 amino acids: CASRKDWGALEQYF. The CDR3 nucleotides are TGTGCCAGCAGAAAAGATTGGGGGGCGCTCGAGCAGTACTTC. The whole variable domain, filled in from reference TRBV5-6 and TRBJ2-7, reads DAGVTQSPTHLIKTRGQQVTLRCSPKSGHDTVSWYQQALGQGPQFIFQYYEEEERQRGNFPDRFSGHQFPNYSSELNVNALLLGDSALYLCASRKDWGALEQYFGPGTRLTVT.

This clone was detected only once. J is TRBJ1-5 and V is TRBV2, with 8 nucleotides matching TRBD1. Germline lookup yields CDR1 SNHLY and CDR2 FYNNEI. The ends lost 4 bases at V and 0 bases at J; junction bases unmatched: 2. The CDR3 has 15 amino acids. CDR3 in amino acids: CASSGTGNSNQPQHF. The CDR3 bases are TGTGCCAGCAGTGGGACAGGGAATAGCAATCAGCCCCAGCATTTT.

There are a few counts of this clone. The V call is TRBV9, the J call TRBJ1-3; D is uncertain. With 3 bases removed from V and 0 bases from J, the gap between germline ends came to 7 bases. The CDR3 runs 14 residues. CDR1 SGDLS and CDR2 YYNGEE come from the germline V gene. DNA for the CDR3: TGTGCCAGCAGCGCATCGAGCTCTGGAAACACCATATATTTT. Translated: CASSASSSGNTIYF. Filled out from reference TRBV9 and TRBJ1-3, the complete variable domain reads DSGVTQTPKHLITATGQRVTLRCSPRSGDLSVYWYQQSLDQGLQFLIQYYNGEERAKGNILERFSAQQFPDLHSELNLSSLELGDSALYFCASSASSSGNTIYFGEGSWLTVV.

Written as DNA, the CDR3 is TGCGCCAGCAGCCTCACCCGGGGGCAGTACGAGCAGTACTTC. Translated, it gives CASSLTRGQYEQYF. The V gene is TRBV4-1, the J gene TRBJ2-7; D may correspond to TRBD1 or TRBD2 (6 bases each). Germline V CDR1 and CDR2: MGHRA, YSYEKL. CDR3 length: 14 residues. V dropped 4 bases and J dropped 4 bases, with 14 bases sitting between them.